The clone carrying this T cell receptor (beta chain) was counted a few times. Its antigen is undetermined. Two oligonucleotides, mixed equimolar, formed the beta constant-region primer covering TRBC1 and TRBC2. Ligated cDNA was amplified by four rounds of PCR with nested alpha and beta constant-region primers and SP2. The cDNA 3' end received a ligated single-stranded oligonucleotide carrying the SP2 primer and a 12-nucleotide UMI. TCRdb recomputed calls from the UMI-ligation and nested PCR reads with MiXCR, one row per CDR3 protein. Found here are approximately 150,000 distinct CDR3 sequences, about 20% of them singletons; the top ten hold around 0.63%. Germline V gene data show CDR1 as SGHDN and CDR2 as FVKESK. V lost 3 bases to trimming and J lost 5 bases; unmatched junction nucleotides: 8. The CDR3 covers 15 residues. These data belong to a study of naive and memory T cell subsets. Regarding the study as a whole: A few larger clonotypes appeared in naive repertoires, especially CD8, possibly memory cells re-expressing CD45RA. The power law exponent of TCR abundance differed between naive and memory cells. In CD4 and CD8 cells, diversity dropped from naive through EMRA.

The sequenced sample consisted of naive CD8+ T cells from blood. The sequence was collected from a human donor in good health. This chain uses TRBV14 with TRBJ2-5, with 8 positions matching TRBD1. The CDR3 region is CASSQMDRVYETQYF. CDR3 DNA: TGTGCCAGCAGCCAGATGGACAGGGTATATGAGACCCAGTACTTC.